Listed below are T cell receptor beta chains from one sample, sequenced in a study of T cells in Graves' hyperthyroidism and ophthalmopathy. TCRdb reprocessed the multiplex PCR reads via MiXCR and lists one record per CDR3 protein. The sample records approximately 590,000 distinct CDR3 sequences, around a sixth being singletons. Sequencing was done on a sample of blood. These receptors came from a woman between 25 and 40 years old with Graves' hyperthyroidism. The CDR3 runs from the conserved cysteine through the conserved F or W. A D gene is named only where the DNA matches it firmly. The size of a clone is reported for some rows only, either as once, few or many, or as a class for expanded clones.

d_gene	abundance	v_gene	j_gene	CDR3nt	CDR3aa
TRBD2	few	TRBV10-1	TRBJ2-7	TGCGCCAGCAGTTGGACTAGCGGGAGAGAGGACGAGCAGTACTTC	CASSWTSGREDEQYF
TRBD2	many	TRBV3-1	TRBJ2-1	TGTGCCAGCAGCACTCGGGAGGGACCTTCCTACAATGAGCAGTTCTTC	CASSTREGPSYNEQFF
-	-	TRBV18	TRBJ1-4	TGTGCCAGCTCACCCCCGCGAGGGGCCTTTAATGAAAAACTGTTTTTT	CASSPPRGAFNEKLFF
-	many	TRBV2	TRBJ1-5	TGTGCCAGCAGTTCCCAGACAGAGGCTTGGGGGCCCCAGCATTTT	CASSSQTEAWGPQHF
TRBD2	many	TRBV27	TRBJ2-5	TGTGCCAGCAGTTCTGGGACTAGCGGGAGGGGAGAGACCCAGTACTTC	CASSSGTSGRGETQYF
TRBD2	-	TRBV28	TRBJ2-2	TGTGCCAGCACCCAAAGGACTAGCGGAAACACCGGGGAGCTGTTTTTT	CASTQRTSGNTGELFF
-	many	TRBV10-3	TRBJ1-5	TGTGCCATCAGTGGGACGGAGAATCAGCCCCAGCATTTT	CAISGTENQPQHF
-	-	TRBV4-1	TRBJ2-7	TGCGCCAGCAGCCAAGTAACGGGGATACACTACGAGCAGTACTTC	CASSQVTGIHYEQYF
TRBD1	-	TRBV15	TRBJ1-5	TGTGCCACCAGCAGAGCCGGGACAGGGTCCAATCAGCCCCAGCATTTT	CATSRAGTGSNQPQHF
-	many	TRBV2	TRBJ2-5	TGTGCCAGCACCCGAACACAAAACAAAGAGACCCAGTACTTC	CASTRTQNKETQYF
TRBD1	many	TRBV3-1	TRBJ2-7	TGTGCCAGCAGCTCGTCGGACAGGGCATACGAGCAGTACTTC	CASSSSDRAYEQYF
-	few	TRBV24-1	TRBJ2-2	TGTGCCATCTCTCAGACCGACACCCGCGAGCTGTTTTTT	CAISQTDTRELFF
-	few	TRBV14	TRBJ2-1	TGTGCCAGCAGCCAAGATCAGGTCGATGAGCAGTTCTTC	CASSQDQVDEQFF
-	many	TRBV6-1	TRBJ2-3	TGTGCCAGCAGTGAGGGCCCCACAGATACGCAGTATTTT	CASSEGPTDTQYF
TRBD1	many	TRBV5-1	TRBJ2-7	TGCGCCAGCAGCTGGGGACAGGGGGCCTACGAGCAGTACTTC	CASSWGQGAYEQYF
-	many	TRBV5-1	TRBJ2-2	TGTGCCAGCAGTTTAACAAGGAACACCGGGGAGCTGTTTTTT	CASSLTRNTGELFF
-	few	TRBV27	TRBJ2-1	TGTGCCAGCGCAGGTATAGGGGACTCCCTCCACAATGAGCAGTTCTTC	CASAGIGDSLHNEQFF
TRBD1	-	TRBV20-1	TRBJ1-5	TGCAGTGCTCTAACCACAAACAGGGGGCGACTCCATAGCAATCAGCCCCAGCATTTT	CSALTTNRGRLHSNQPQHF
-	-	TRBV19	TRBJ1-1	TGTGCCAGTAGTACCCAGGAGGGGGTTAGCTCTTTCTTT	CASSTQEGVSSFF
TRBD1	many	TRBV5-1	TRBJ2-3	TGCGCCAGCAGCTCACCTGAAGGGACAGGGGTGCGAGATACGCAGTATTTT	CASSSPEGTGVRDTQYF
-	many	TRBV11-2	TRBJ2-7	TGTGCCAGCAGCTTAGTACACTTATACGAGCAGTACTTC	CASSLVHLYEQYF
TRBD1	many	TRBV27	TRBJ1-2	TGTGCCAGCAGTGGATCAACAGGGGGCTATGGCTACACCTTC	CASSGSTGGYGYTF
-	few	TRBV6-6	TRBJ2-1	TGTGCCAGCAGTTACTCGGAGGCAGGGACATACAATGAGCAGTTCTTC	CASSYSEAGTYNEQFF
-	-	TRBV5-1	TRBJ2-2	TGCGCCAGCAGCTTGTTGAGAATGTCCGGGGAGCTGTTTTTT	CASSLLRMSGELFF
-	many	TRBV2	TRBJ1-2	TGTGCCAGCAGGGACGGACAGAGCTATGGCTACACCTTC	CASRDGQSYGYTF
-	-	TRBV28	TRBJ2-1	TGTGCCAGCAGAACACTTACAGGGATGGATGAGCAGTTCTTC	CASRTLTGMDEQFF
TRBD2	-	TRBV7-9	TRBJ2-7	TGTGCCAGCAGCTTAACCGGTAGGGGACAGGGCCGACTAGCGGGATTGGGAGAGCAGTACTTC	CASSLTGRGQGRLAGLGEQYF
TRBD1	-	TRBV27	TRBJ2-7	TGTGCCAGCAGTTCTAGTACAGGGGCCGGGGACGAGCAGTACTTC	CASSSSTGAGDEQYF
TRBD1	many	TRBV19	TRBJ2-7	TGTGCCAGTAGTCTTGGACAGGGCTTCGACGAGCAGTACTTC	CASSLGQGFDEQYF
-	many	TRBV3-1	TRBJ1-3	TGTGCCAGCAGCCGAGACTCTGGAAACACCATATATTTT	CASSRDSGNTIYF
-	few	TRBV7-9	TRBJ2-7	TGTGCCAGCAGCTTACAGGGGGGGCCAACCTACGAGCAGTACTTC	CASSLQGGPTYEQYF
-	many	TRBV5-1	TRBJ2-7	TGCGCCAGCAGCTTGGATCCCAGGGGATCCGAGCAGTACTTC	CASSLDPRGSEQYF
-	-	TRBV10-3	TRBJ2-1	TGTGCCATCAGTGAGTCTCGGACAAGCCTCTACAATGAGCAGTTCTTC	CAISESRTSLYNEQFF
-	few	TRBV15	TRBJ2-1	TGTGCCACCAGCAGGGGAGCTGGGCCCTTCAATGAGCAGTTCTTC	CATSRGAGPFNEQFF
-	many	TRBV6-1	TRBJ2-2	TGTGCCAGCGTTCTCACTAGGAGCCCTAACACCGGGGAGCTGTTTTTT	CASVLTRSPNTGELFF
TRBD1	many	TRBV5-1	TRBJ2-1	TGCGCCAGCAGCTCTGGACAGGGCTACAATGAGCAGTTCTTC	CASSSGQGYNEQFF
-	many	TRBV27	TRBJ1-4	TGTGCCAGCAGTCTCGATAATGAAAAACTGTTTTTT	CASSLDNEKLFF
-	-	TRBV29-1	TRBJ2-2	TGCAGCGTTGACCTTGCGAAGAACACCGGGGAGCTGTTTTTT	CSVDLAKNTGELFF
-	many	TRBV18	TRBJ2-7	TGTGCCAGCTCGAACAGGGTTGCCGAGCAGTACTTC	CASSNRVAEQYF
TRBD1	many	TRBV2	TRBJ2-5	TGTGCCAGCAGTCGCCCGGGACAGGGGAGGGAGACCCAGTACTTC	CASSRPGQGRETQYF
-	many	TRBV27	TRBJ2-7	TGTGCCAGCAGTTTGGACCGTTCCTACGAGCAGTACTTC	CASSLDRSYEQYF
-	many	TRBV7-9	TRBJ2-5	TGTGCCAGCAGCAACCCTTTGCGAGAGACCCAGTACTTC	CASSNPLRETQYF